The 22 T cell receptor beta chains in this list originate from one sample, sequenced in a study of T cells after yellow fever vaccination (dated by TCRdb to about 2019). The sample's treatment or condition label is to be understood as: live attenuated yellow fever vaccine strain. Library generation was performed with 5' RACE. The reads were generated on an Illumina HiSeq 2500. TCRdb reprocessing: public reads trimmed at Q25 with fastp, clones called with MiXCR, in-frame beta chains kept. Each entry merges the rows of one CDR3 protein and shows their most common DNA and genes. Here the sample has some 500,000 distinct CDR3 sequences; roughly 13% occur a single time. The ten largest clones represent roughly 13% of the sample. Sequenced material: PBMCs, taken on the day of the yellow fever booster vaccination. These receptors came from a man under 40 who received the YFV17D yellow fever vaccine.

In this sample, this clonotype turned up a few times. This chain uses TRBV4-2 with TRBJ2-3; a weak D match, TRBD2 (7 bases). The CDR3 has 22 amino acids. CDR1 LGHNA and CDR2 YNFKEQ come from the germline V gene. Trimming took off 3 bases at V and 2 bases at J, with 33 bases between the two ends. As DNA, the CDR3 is TGTGCCAGCAGCCAGCCGTATTCGGGGAGTCCGGGGGGCCATACGTTCACAGATACGCAGTATTTT. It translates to CASSQPYSGSPGGHTFTDTQYF.

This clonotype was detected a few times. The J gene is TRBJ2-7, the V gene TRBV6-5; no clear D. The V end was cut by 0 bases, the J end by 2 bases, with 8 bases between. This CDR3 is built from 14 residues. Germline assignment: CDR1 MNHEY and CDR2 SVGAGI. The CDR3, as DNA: TGTGCCAGCAGTTACTCAATGGCCACCTACGAGCAGTACTTC. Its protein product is CASSYSMATYEQYF.

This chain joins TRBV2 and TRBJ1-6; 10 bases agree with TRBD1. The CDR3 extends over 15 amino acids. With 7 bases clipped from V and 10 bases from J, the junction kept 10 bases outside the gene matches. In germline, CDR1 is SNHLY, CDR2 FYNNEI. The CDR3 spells CASTSGTGEPSPLHF. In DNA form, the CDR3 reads TGTGCCAGCACCTCCGGGACAGGGGAGCCATCACCCCTCCACTTT.

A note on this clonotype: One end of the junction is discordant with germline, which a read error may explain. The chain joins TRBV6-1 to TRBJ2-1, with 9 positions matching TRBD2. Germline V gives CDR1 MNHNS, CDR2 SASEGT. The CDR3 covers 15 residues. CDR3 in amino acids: CASREAGGVYNEQFF. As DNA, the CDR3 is TGTGCCAGCAGGGAAGCGGGAGGAGTCTACAATGAGCAGTTCTTC.

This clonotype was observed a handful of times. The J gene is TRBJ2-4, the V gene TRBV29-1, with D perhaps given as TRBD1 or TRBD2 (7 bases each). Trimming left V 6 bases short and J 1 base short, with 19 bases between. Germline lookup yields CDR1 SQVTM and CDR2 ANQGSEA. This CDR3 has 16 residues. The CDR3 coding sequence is TGCAGCGTCCTAGGAGGGGGCGGGAGTGCCAAAAACATTCAGTACTTC. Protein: CSVLGGGGSAKNIQYF.

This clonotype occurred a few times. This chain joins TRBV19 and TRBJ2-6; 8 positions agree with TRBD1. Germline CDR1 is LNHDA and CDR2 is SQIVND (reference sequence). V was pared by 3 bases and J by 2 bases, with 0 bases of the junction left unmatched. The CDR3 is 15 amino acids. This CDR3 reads CASSMTGAGANVLTF. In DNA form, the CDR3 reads TGTGCCAGTAGTATGACAGGGGCTGGGGCCAACGTCCTGACTTTC.

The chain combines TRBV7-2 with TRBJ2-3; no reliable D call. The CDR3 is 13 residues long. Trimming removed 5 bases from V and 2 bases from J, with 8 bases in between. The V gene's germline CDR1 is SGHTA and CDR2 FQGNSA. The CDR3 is CASSAFYTDTQYF. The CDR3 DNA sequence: TGTGCCAGCAGCGCATTCTACACAGATACGCAGTATTTT.

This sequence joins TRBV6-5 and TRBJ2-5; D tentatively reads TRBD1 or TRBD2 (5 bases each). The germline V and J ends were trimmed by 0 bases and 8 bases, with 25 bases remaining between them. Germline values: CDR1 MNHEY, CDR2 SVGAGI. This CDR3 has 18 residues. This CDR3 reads CASSYSGPIPGPQGTQYF. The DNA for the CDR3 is TGTGCCAGCAGTTACTCGGGCCCCATACCGGGACCCCAAGGAACCCAGTACTTC.

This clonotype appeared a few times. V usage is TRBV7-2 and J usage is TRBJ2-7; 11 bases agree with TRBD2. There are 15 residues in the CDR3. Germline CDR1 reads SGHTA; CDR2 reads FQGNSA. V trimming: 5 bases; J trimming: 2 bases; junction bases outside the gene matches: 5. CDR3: CASSRTSGGPYEQYF. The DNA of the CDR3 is TGTGCCAGCAGCCGTACTAGCGGGGGACCCTACGAGCAGTACTTC.

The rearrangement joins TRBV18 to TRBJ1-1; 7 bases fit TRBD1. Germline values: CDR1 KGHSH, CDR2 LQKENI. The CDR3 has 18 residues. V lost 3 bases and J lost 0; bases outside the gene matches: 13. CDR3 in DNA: TGTGCCAGCTCACCCCCTAAGGGACAGAGATTCATGAACACTGAAGCTTTCTTT. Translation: CASSPPKGQRFMNTEAFF.

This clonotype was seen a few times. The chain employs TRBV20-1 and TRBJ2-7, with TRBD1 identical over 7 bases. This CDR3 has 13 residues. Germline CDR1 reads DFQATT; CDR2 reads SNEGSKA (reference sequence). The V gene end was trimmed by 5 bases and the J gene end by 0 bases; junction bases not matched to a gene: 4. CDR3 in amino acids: CSALQGLSYEQYF. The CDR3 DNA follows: TGCAGTGCTCTACAGGGGCTCTCCTACGAGCAGTACTTC.

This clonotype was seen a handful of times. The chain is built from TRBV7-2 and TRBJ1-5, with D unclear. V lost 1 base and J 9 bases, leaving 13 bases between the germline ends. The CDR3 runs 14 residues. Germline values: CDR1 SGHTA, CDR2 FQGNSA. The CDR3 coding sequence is TGTGCCAGCAGCTTAGACCCGGTGCTGGGGCCCCAGCATTTT. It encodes CASSLDPVLGPQHF. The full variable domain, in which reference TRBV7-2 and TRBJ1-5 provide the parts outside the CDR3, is GAGVSQSPSNKVTEKGKDVELRCDPISGHTALYWYRQSLGQGLEFLIYFQGNSAPDKSGLPSDRFSAERTGGSVSTLTIQRTQQEDSAVYLCASSLDPVLGPQHFGDGTRLSIL.

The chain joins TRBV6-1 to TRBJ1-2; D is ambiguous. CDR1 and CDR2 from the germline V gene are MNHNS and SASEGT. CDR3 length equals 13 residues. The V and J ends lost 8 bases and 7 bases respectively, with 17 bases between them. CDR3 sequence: CASQIRGAGGYTF. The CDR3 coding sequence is TGTGCCAGCCAAATACGGGGAGCGGGTGGCTACACCTTC.

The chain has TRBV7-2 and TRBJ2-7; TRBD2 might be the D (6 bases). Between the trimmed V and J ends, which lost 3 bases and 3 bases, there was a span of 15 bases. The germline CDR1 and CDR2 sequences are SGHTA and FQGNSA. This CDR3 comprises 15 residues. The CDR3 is CASSLRVSGNYEQYF. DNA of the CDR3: TGTGCCAGCAGCTTGCGAGTTAGCGGTAACTACGAGCAGTACTTC.

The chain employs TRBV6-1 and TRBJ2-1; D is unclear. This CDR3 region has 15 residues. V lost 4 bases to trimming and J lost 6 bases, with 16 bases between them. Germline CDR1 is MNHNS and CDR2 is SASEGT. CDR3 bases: TGTGCCAGCAGTGTCCCGGGCCGAGCCACCAATGAGCAGTTCTTC. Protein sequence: CASSVPGRATNEQFF.

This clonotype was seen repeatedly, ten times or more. In DNA, the CDR3 is TGTGCCAGCAGCAAAACTAGCGGTGAGCAGTTCTTC. This codes for CASSKTSGEQFF. The chain links TRBV5-4 to TRBJ2-1, with 8 bases identical to TRBD2. CDR1 SGHNT and CDR2 YYREEE come from the germline V gene (reference sequence). The CDR3 runs 12 residues. V gave up 4 bases and J gave up 9 bases; unmatched junction bases: 3.

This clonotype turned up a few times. CDR3 nucleotide sequence: TGTGCCAGCAGTTTGCGGGGATTTCAGCCCCAGCATTTT. This codes for CASSLRGFQPQHF. The V and J genes are TRBV27 and TRBJ1-5; D unclear. Germline V gene lookup returns CDR1 MNHEY and CDR2 SMNVEV (reference sequence). The V gene lost 3 bases and the J gene lost 6 bases, with 9 bases spanning the gap. The CDR3 is 13 residues long.

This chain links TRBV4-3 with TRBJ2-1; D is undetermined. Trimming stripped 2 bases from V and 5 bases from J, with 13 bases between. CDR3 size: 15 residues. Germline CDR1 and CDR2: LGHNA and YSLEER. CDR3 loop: CASSQHTRSDNEQFF. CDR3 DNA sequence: TGCGCCAGCAGCCAACATACGCGGTCGGACAATGAGCAGTTCTTC.

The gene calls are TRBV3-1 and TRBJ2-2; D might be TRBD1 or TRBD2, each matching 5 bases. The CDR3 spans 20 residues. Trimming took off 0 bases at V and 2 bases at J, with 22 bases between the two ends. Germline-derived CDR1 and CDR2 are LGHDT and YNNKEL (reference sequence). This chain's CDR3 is CASSQDSPGTILGNTGELFF. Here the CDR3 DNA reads TGTGCCAGCAGCCAAGACTCCCCCGGGACCATACTGGGTAACACCGGGGAGCTGTTTTTT.

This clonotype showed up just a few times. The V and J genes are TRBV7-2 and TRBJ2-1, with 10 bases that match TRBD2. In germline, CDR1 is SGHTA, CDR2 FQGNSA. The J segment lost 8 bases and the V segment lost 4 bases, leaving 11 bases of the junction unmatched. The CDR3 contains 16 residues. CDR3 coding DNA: TGTGCCAGCAGCTCAGGGATAGCGGGAGGTAGGGATGAGCAGTTCTTC. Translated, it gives CASSSGIAGGRDEQFF.

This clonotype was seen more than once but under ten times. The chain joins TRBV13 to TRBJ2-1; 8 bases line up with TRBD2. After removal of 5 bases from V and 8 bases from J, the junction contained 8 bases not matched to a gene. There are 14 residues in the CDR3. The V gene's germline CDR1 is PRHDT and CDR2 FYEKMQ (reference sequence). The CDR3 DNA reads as TGTGCCAGCAGCCCGGGGGGGGGATGGGATGAGCAGTTCTTC. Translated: CASSPGGGWDEQFF.

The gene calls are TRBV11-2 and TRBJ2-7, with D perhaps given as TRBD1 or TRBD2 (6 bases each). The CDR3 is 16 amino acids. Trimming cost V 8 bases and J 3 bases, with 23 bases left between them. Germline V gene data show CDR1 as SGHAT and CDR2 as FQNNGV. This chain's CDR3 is CASQGTALARYYEQYF. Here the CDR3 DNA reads TGTGCCAGCCAGGGGACCGCACTAGCACGATACTACGAGCAGTACTTC.